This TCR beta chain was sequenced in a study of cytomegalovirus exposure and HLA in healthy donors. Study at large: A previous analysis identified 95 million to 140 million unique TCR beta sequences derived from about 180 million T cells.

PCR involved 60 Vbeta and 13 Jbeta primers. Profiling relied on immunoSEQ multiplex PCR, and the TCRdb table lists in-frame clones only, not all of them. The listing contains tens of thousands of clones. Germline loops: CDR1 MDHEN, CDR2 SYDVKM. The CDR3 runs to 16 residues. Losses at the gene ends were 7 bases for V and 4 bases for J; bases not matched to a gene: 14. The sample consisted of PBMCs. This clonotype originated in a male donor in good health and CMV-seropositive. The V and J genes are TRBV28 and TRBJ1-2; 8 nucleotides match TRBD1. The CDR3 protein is CASTAVRTGGGYGYTF. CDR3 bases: TGTGCCAGCACCGCAGTTCGAACAGGGGGAGGCTATGGCTACACCTTC.